The 8 T cell receptor beta chains below all came from one sample that was sequenced in a study of shared T cell receptors in the human thymus. Assay used: immunoSEQ multiplex PCR; TCRdb lists only in-frame clones, some missing. The sample includes just under 550,000 clones, about 80% seen only once; the top ten take about 0.014%. This sample also belongs to another study, concerning human thymus T cells.

The sample comprised thymocytes. These receptor sequences come from a boy younger than two with a congenital heart defect.

V is TRBV5-4 and J is TRBJ2-7, with TRBD1 identical over 7 bases. The CDR3 is 16 amino acids. Germline V gene data show CDR1 as SGHNT and CDR2 as YYREEE (reference sequence). The J segment lost 5 bases and the V segment lost 4 bases, leaving 15 bases of the junction unmatched. The CDR3 region has the DNA TGTGCCAGCAGCCCCAACGGGACAGATCTTTGGGACGAGCAGTACTTC. The encoded protein is CASSPNGTDLWDEQYF.

The chain carries TRBV15 and TRBJ2-5; possible D gene TRBD2, 5 bases. This CDR3 contains 11 residues. The V end was cut by 8 bases, the J end by 2 bases, with 6 bases between. Germline lookup yields CDR1 LNHNV and CDR2 YYDKDF (reference sequence). This CDR3 is CATEGQETQYF. The CDR3 bases are TGTGCCACCGAGGGTCAAGAGACCCAGTACTTC. Filled out from reference TRBV15 and TRBJ2-5, the complete variable domain reads DAMVIQNPRYQVTQFGKPVTLSCSQTLNHNVMYWYQQKSSQAPKLLFHYYDKDFNNEADTPDNFQSRRPNTSFCFLDIRSPGLGDTAMYLCATEGQETQYFGPGTRLLVL.

The chain uses TRBV9 and TRBJ2-3, with D tentatively TRBD2 (6 bases). The CDR3 is made up of 15 amino acids. V was trimmed by 4 bases and J by 1 base, leaving 13 bases between them. Germline V lookup: CDR1 SGDLS, CDR2 YYNGEE. The CDR3 sequence: CASSLVGEGTDTQYF. CDR3 DNA sequence: TGTGCCAGCAGCCTAGTAGGGGAGGGCACAGATACGCAGTATTTT.

The chain has TRBV5-7 and TRBJ1-5; 10 positions match TRBD1. TRBV5-7 counts as an open reading frame of uncertain function. The CDR3 totals 15 residues. Losses at the gene ends were 4 bases for V and 5 bases for J; bases not matched to a gene: 6. CDR3 bases: TGTGCCAGCAGCCCCCGGGACAGGGGTGATCAGCCCCAGCATTTT. Its translation is CASSPRDRGDQPQHF.

V is TRBV6-5 and J is TRBJ1-1; D is unresolved. In germline, CDR1 is MNHEY, CDR2 SVGAGI. CDR3 length: 15 residues. Trimming stripped 0 bases from V and 1 base from J, with 9 bases between. For the CDR3, the DNA is TGTGCCAGCAGTTACTCGAAACAGCCGAACACTGAAGCTTTCTTT. Its protein product is CASSYSKQPNTEAFF.

The chain is built from TRBV29-1 and TRBJ2-2; 7 nucleotides line up with TRBD2. J was trimmed by 4 bases and V by 5 bases; bases with no gene match: 4. Germline CDR1 SQVTM, CDR2 ANQGSEA. This CDR3 region has 13 residues. DNA for the CDR3: TGCAGCGTTAGCGGGATCCTCACCGGGGAGCTGTTTTTT. It translates to CSVSGILTGELFF.

This chain links TRBV18 with TRBJ2-3; 8 bases map to TRBD2. The CDR3 has 14 residues. CDR1 and CDR2 from the germline V gene are KGHSH and LQKENI. The J segment lost 2 bases and the V segment lost 3 bases, leaving 1 base of the junction unmatched. The CDR3 DNA follows: TGTGCCAGCTCACCTAGCGGGGACACAGATACGCAGTATTTT. Encoded protein: CASSPSGDTDTQYF.

V is TRBV5-6 and J is TRBJ1-2; D possibly corresponds to TRBD1 (6 bases). Trimming shortened V by 3 bases and J by 8 bases, and 17 bases separated the two germline ends. CDR1 and CDR2 from the germline V gene are SGHDT and YYEEEE. The CDR3 has 14 amino acids. CDR3: CASSSFWTVRGYTF. CDR3 DNA: TGTGCCAGCAGCTCCTTCTGGACAGTTCGCGGCTACACCTTC.